This TCR beta chain appears in the sequencing data of a study of cytomegalovirus exposure and HLA in healthy donors. In its sample, this clone was seen once. The PCR used 60 Vbeta and 13 Jbeta primers. The protocol was immunoSEQ multiplex PCR, while the TCRdb copy is restricted to in-frame clones and leaves out a portion. The repertoire consists of roughly 230,000 clones, with around 90% occurring once and the leading ten covering about 1.5%. Germline loops: CDR1 SQVTM, CDR2 ANQGSEA. V dropped 6 bases and J dropped 0; count of bases not matched to a gene: 13. The CDR3 has 18 residues. The chain employs TRBV29-1 and TRBJ2-6; 8 bases fit TRBD2. The sample consisted of PBMCs. The source is a girl aged 2 to 10 in good health and CMV-seronegative. DNA for the CDR3: TGCAGCGTCCTCGGGGGGGGAGGCCTTTTCTCTGGGGCCAACGTCCTGACTTTC. It encodes CSVLGGGGLFSGANVLTF.